This TCR beta chain was retrieved from a study of Ad26.COV2.S vaccination and SARS-CoV-2 variants. About the research overall: Recipients of Ad26.COV2.S got it intramuscularly, once or twice 56 days apart. Overall study results and limits: The TCR breadth and depth analyses may have produced an underestimate of total T cell responses.

Profiling relied on immunoSEQ multiplex PCR, and the TCRdb table lists in-frame clones only, not all of them. The data hold about 480,000 clones, with around nine tenths observed a single time. Worth noting for this clone: Its matching antigen is unknown.

The germline CDR1 and CDR2 sequences are SGHRS and YFSETQ. Trimming took 1 base from V and 4 from J, leaving 11 bases between them. The length of the CDR3 is 14 residues. Regarding treatment: around 19 received Ad26.COV2.S at low or high dose, single or two shots; several received placebo; per-sample allocation not given. Sampling was performed 63 days after the first vaccine or placebo injection. Whoever gave the sample was an adult aged 18-55 years in Boston. Ad26 vector vaccine expressed Wuhan-strain SARS-CoV-2 spike. This chain joins TRBV5-1 and TRBJ1-1, with a weak D call TRBD1 (6 bases). This receptor was identified in a person between 18 and 65 years old who received the Ad26.COV2.S COVID-19 vaccine or a placebo. The sample in question was peripheral blood, obtained in a trial of Ad26.COV2.S vaccine versus placebo. The CDR3: CASSLTGFSTEAFF. As DNA, the CDR3 is TGCGCCAGCAGCTTGACAGGGTTTAGCACTGAAGCTTTCTTT.